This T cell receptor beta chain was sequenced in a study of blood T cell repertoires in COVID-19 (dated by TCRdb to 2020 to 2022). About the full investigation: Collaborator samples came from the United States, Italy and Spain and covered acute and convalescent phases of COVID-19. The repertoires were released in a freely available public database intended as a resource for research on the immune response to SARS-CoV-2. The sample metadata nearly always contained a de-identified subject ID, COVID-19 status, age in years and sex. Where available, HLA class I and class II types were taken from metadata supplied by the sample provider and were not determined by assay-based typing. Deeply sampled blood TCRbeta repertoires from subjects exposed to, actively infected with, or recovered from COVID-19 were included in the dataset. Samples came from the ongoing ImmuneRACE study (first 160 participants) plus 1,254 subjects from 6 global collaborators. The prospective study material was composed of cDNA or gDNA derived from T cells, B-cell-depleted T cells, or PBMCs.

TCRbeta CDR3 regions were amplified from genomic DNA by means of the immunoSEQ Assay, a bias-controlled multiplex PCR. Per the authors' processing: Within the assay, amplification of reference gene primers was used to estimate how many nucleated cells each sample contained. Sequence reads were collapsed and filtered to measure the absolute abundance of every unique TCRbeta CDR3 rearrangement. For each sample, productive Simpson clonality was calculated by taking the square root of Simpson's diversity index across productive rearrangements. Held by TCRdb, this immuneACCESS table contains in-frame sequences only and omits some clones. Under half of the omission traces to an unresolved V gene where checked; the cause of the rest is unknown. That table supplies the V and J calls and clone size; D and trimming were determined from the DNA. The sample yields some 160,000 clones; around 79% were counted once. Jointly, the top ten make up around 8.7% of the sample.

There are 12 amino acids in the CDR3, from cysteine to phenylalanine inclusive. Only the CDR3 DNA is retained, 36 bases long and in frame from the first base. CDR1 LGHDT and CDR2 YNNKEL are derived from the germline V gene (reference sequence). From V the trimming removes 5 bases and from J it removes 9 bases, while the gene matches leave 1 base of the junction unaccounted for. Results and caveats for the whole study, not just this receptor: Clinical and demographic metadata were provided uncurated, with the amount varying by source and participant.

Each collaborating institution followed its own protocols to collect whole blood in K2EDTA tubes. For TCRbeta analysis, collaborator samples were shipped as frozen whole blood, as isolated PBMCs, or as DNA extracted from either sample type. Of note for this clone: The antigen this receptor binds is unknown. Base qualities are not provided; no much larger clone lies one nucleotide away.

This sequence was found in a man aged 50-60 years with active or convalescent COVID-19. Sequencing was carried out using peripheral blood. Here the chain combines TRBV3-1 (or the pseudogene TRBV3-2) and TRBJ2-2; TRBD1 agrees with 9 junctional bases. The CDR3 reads CASSGQGWELFF. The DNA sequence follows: TGTGCCAGCAGCGGACAGGGGTGGGAGCTGTTTTTT.